These T cell receptor beta chains were read from a single sample in a study of shared clonotypes between healthy human individuals. Profiling relied on immunoSEQ multiplex PCR, and the TCRdb table lists in-frame clones only, not all of them. The data show about 2,100,000 clones, 85% to 95% seen once. The sample was naive CD8+ T cells from PBMCs. The receptors originated from a man between 18 and 35 years old in good health. Some clones in this sample may be carry-over from other donors' samples. Each CDR3 is given with its conserved first and last residue. A D gene is named only where the DNA matches it firmly. A clone size is listed for some rows: how often the clone was seen (once, few, many), or a class if it is expanded.

j_call: TRBJ1-2
v_call: TRBV30
d_call: TRBD1
clone_size: -
cdr3_aa: CAWTPPRDRDFYGYTF
cdr3_nt: TGTGCCTGGACTCCCCCCCGGGACAGGGACTTCTATGGCTACACCTTC

j_call: TRBJ2-1
v_call: TRBV5-6
d_call: TRBD2
clone_size: -
cdr3_aa: CASSLSPGLQYNEQFF
cdr3_nt: TGTGCCAGCAGCCTCAGCCCGGGACTACAATACAATGAGCAGTTCTTC

j_call: TRBJ2-2
v_call: TRBV7-9
d_call: TRBD2
clone_size: -
cdr3_aa: CASSTQGRGLPPREELFF
cdr3_nt: TGTGCCAGCAGCACCCAAGGGAGGGGCCTACCCCCCCGGGAGGAGCTGTTTTTT

j_call: TRBJ2-7
v_call: TRBV27
d_call: TRBD1
clone_size: -
cdr3_aa: CASSPTGAHEQYF
cdr3_nt: TGTGCCAGCAGCCCGACAGGGGCCCACGAGCAGTACTTC

j_call: TRBJ2-7
v_call: TRBV19
d_call: -
clone_size: -
cdr3_aa: CASSFGPRGYEQYF
cdr3_nt: TGTGCCAGTAGTTTCGGACCCCGGGGGTACGAGCAGTACTTC

j_call: TRBJ2-7
v_call: TRBV27
d_call: -
clone_size: -
cdr3_aa: CASREQGSYEQYF
cdr3_nt: TGTGCCAGCAGGGAACAGGGTTCCTACGAGCAGTACTTC

j_call: TRBJ2-1
v_call: TRBV11-2
d_call: TRBD1
clone_size: once
cdr3_aa: CASSPRGLDNEQFF
cdr3_nt: TGTGCCAGCAGCCCGAGGGGGCTAGACAATGAGCAGTTCTTC

j_call: TRBJ2-5
v_call: TRBV10-3
d_call: TRBD2
clone_size: -
cdr3_aa: CAISGVLAGAKETQYF
cdr3_nt: TGTGCCATCAGTGGAGTCCTAGCGGGAGCTAAAGAGACCCAGTACTTC

j_call: TRBJ1-4
v_call: TRBV7-2
d_call: -
clone_size: -
cdr3_aa: CASSLADRLGEKLFF
cdr3_nt: TGTGCCAGCAGCTTAGCCGACAGACTGGGGGAAAAACTGTTTTTT

j_call: TRBJ2-1
v_call: TRBV19
d_call: -
clone_size: -
cdr3_aa: CATKGWGYSYNEQFF
cdr3_nt: TGTGCCACCAAGGGGTGGGGCTACTCCTACAATGAGCAGTTCTTC

j_call: TRBJ2-7
v_call: TRBV7-6
d_call: -
clone_size: once
cdr3_aa: CASSPKTYDATDGQYF
cdr3_nt: TGTGCCAGCAGCCCGAAGACATACGATGCGACGGACGGGCAGTACTTC

j_call: TRBJ2-1
v_call: TRBV6-6
d_call: TRBD1
clone_size: -
cdr3_aa: CASNMDRANEQFF
cdr3_nt: TGTGCCAGCAACATGGACAGGGCCAATGAGCAGTTCTTC

j_call: TRBJ2-4
v_call: TRBV7-9
d_call: TRBD2
clone_size: -
cdr3_aa: CASSPIGLAGGLAKNIQYF
cdr3_nt: TGTGCCAGCAGCCCAATCGGACTAGCGGGAGGCTTAGCCAAAAACATTCAGTACTTC

j_call: TRBJ2-1
v_call: TRBV5-1
d_call: -
clone_size: -
cdr3_aa: CASSLSWSVSYNEQFF
cdr3_nt: TGCGCCAGCAGCTTGTCGTGGAGTGTTTCCTACAATGAGCAGTTCTTC

j_call: TRBJ2-7
v_call: TRBV6-1
d_call: -
clone_size: once
cdr3_aa: CASRGRTVTYEQYF
cdr3_nt: TGTGCCAGCAGAGGGAGGACGGTTACCTACGAGCAGTACTTC

j_call: TRBJ2-7
v_call: TRBV10-1
d_call: TRBD1
clone_size: -
cdr3_aa: CASSETGTGEDYEQYF
cdr3_nt: TGCGCCAGCAGTGAGACGGGGACAGGGGAGGATTACGAGCAGTACTTC

j_call: TRBJ1-4
v_call: TRBV9
d_call: -
clone_size: -
cdr3_aa: CASSVGGKNEKLFF
cdr3_nt: TGTGCCAGCAGCGTAGGGGGGAAGAATGAAAAACTGTTTTTT

j_call: TRBJ2-1
v_call: TRBV5-1
d_call: -
clone_size: -
cdr3_aa: CASGASYNEQFF
cdr3_nt: TGCGCCAGCGGGGCGAGCTACAATGAGCAGTTCTTC

j_call: TRBJ1-1
v_call: TRBV4-2
d_call: -
clone_size: few
cdr3_aa: CASSQYTGFNTEAFF
cdr3_nt: TGTGCCAGCAGCCAATACACAGGGTTCAACACTGAAGCTTTCTTT

j_call: TRBJ1-2
v_call: TRBV7-9
d_call: -
clone_size: -
cdr3_aa: CASSLVGSNYGYTF
cdr3_nt: TGTGCCAGCAGCTTAGTGGGGAGTAACTATGGCTACACCTTC

j_call: TRBJ2-7
v_call: TRBV14
d_call: -
clone_size: -
cdr3_aa: CASSQDYEQYF
cdr3_nt: TGTGCCAGCAGCCAGGACTACGAGCAGTACTTC

j_call: TRBJ1-1
v_call: TRBV11-2
d_call: -
clone_size: -
cdr3_aa: CASTWGGVEAFF
cdr3_nt: TGTGCCAGCACCTGGGGAGGGGTTGAAGCTTTCTTT

j_call: TRBJ2-7
v_call: TRBV5-8
d_call: TRBD2
clone_size: -
cdr3_aa: CASSFFSGRGYEQYF
cdr3_nt: TGTGCCAGCAGCTTTTTTAGCGGGAGAGGGTACGAGCAGTACTTC

j_call: TRBJ2-7
v_call: TRBV7-2
d_call: TRBD2
clone_size: -
cdr3_aa: CASSPLAGTIHEQYF
cdr3_nt: TGTGCCAGCAGCCCCCTAGCGGGCACGATCCACGAGCAGTACTTC

j_call: TRBJ2-1
v_call: TRBV7-2
d_call: -
clone_size: -
cdr3_aa: CASSSIYNEQFF
cdr3_nt: TGTGCCAGCAGCTCAATCTACAATGAGCAGTTCTTC

j_call: TRBJ2-7
v_call: TRBV29-1
d_call: TRBD1
clone_size: -
cdr3_aa: CSVDRGSYEQYF
cdr3_nt: TGCAGCGTGGACAGGGGAAGTTACGAGCAGTACTTC

j_call: TRBJ2-1
v_call: TRBV6-1
d_call: TRBD1
clone_size: -
cdr3_aa: CASSEGTGSYNEQFF
cdr3_nt: TGTGCCAGCAGTGAAGGGACAGGGAGCTACAATGAGCAGTTCTTC

j_call: TRBJ2-7
v_call: TRBV6-1
d_call: -
clone_size: -
cdr3_aa: CASSPTGAYEQYF
cdr3_nt: TGTGCCAGCAGCCCCACGGGAGCCTACGAGCAGTACTTC

j_call: TRBJ2-1
v_call: TRBV27
d_call: -
clone_size: -
cdr3_aa: CASSWDTYNEQFF
cdr3_nt: TGTGCCAGCAGTTGGGACACCTACAATGAGCAGTTCTTC

j_call: TRBJ1-3
v_call: TRBV6-5
d_call: TRBD1
clone_size: -
cdr3_aa: CASKLDRVPGNTIYF
cdr3_nt: TGTGCCAGCAAACTAGACAGGGTCCCTGGAAACACCATATATTTT

j_call: TRBJ1-4
v_call: TRBV4-3
d_call: TRBD1
clone_size: -
cdr3_aa: CASSQEPQGARSEKLFF
cdr3_nt: TGCGCCAGCAGCCAAGAACCACAGGGGGCGCGGAGTGAAAAACTGTTTTTT

j_call: TRBJ1-3
v_call: TRBV5-1
d_call: -
clone_size: -
cdr3_aa: CASRGIGPSGNTIYF
cdr3_nt: TGCGCCAGCAGGGGGATTGGCCCCTCTGGAAACACCATATATTTT

j_call: TRBJ1-1
v_call: TRBV25-1
d_call: -
clone_size: -
cdr3_aa: CASSDVRGYEAFF
cdr3_nt: TGTGCCAGCAGTGACGTACGGGGATATGAAGCTTTCTTT

j_call: TRBJ1-2
v_call: TRBV27
d_call: TRBD1
clone_size: few
cdr3_aa: CASRNTGAVYGYTF
cdr3_nt: TGTGCCAGCAGGAATACAGGGGCGGTCTATGGCTACACCTTC

j_call: TRBJ2-1
v_call: TRBV11-1
d_call: -
clone_size: -
cdr3_aa: CASSQHPSLYNEQFF
cdr3_nt: TGTGCCAGCAGCCAGCACCCCAGCCTTTATAATGAGCAGTTCTTC

j_call: TRBJ1-6
v_call: TRBV30
d_call: TRBD1
clone_size: -
cdr3_aa: CAWSVTGQGNSPLHF
cdr3_nt: TGTGCCTGGAGTGTGACGGGACAGGGGAATTCACCCCTCCACTTT

j_call: TRBJ2-3
v_call: TRBV30
d_call: TRBD2
clone_size: -
cdr3_aa: CAWSLREASTDTQYF
cdr3_nt: TGTGCCTGGAGTCTTCGGGAGGCTAGCACAGATACGCAGTATTTT

j_call: TRBJ2-2
v_call: TRBV7-8
d_call: -
clone_size: once
cdr3_aa: CASSLEAANTGELFF
cdr3_nt: TGTGCCAGCAGCTTAGAGGCAGCGAACACCGGGGAGCTGTTTTTT

j_call: TRBJ2-5
v_call: TRBV9
d_call: TRBD2
clone_size: -
cdr3_aa: CASSVQLAGEEETQYF
cdr3_nt: TGTGCCAGCAGCGTACAACTAGCGGGAGAGGAAGAGACCCAGTACTTC

j_call: TRBJ2-2
v_call: TRBV15
d_call: -
clone_size: -
cdr3_aa: CATGGTGELFF
cdr3_nt: TGTGCCACCGGGGGGACCGGGGAGCTGTTTTTT

j_call: TRBJ2-5
v_call: TRBV28
d_call: TRBD1
clone_size: -
cdr3_aa: CASRMDRGGETQYF
cdr3_nt: TGTGCCAGCAGAATGGACAGGGGGGGGGAGACCCAGTACTTC

j_call: TRBJ2-7
v_call: TRBV27
d_call: TRBD2
clone_size: once
cdr3_aa: CASSFGRAAEQYF
cdr3_nt: TGTGCCAGCAGTTTCGGGAGGGCGGCCGAGCAGTACTTC

j_call: TRBJ2-1
v_call: TRBV2
d_call: -
clone_size: -
cdr3_aa: CASSEFSQHSYNEQFF
cdr3_nt: TGTGCCAGCAGTGAATTTAGCCAACACTCCTACAATGAGCAGTTCTTC

j_call: TRBJ2-7
v_call: TRBV7-2
d_call: TRBD2
clone_size: -
cdr3_aa: CASSLNPGLAGPEQYF
cdr3_nt: TGTGCCAGCAGCCTCAACCCAGGACTAGCGGGACCGGAGCAGTACTTC

j_call: TRBJ2-4
v_call: TRBV27
d_call: TRBD1
clone_size: -
cdr3_aa: CASSTGGNIQYF
cdr3_nt: TGTGCCAGCAGTACAGGGGGGAACATTCAGTACTTC

j_call: TRBJ1-1
v_call: TRBV9
d_call: -
clone_size: -
cdr3_aa: CASSNRERTEAFF
cdr3_nt: TGTGCCAGCAGCAACAGGGAGCGTACTGAAGCTTTCTTT

j_call: TRBJ2-7
v_call: TRBV28
d_call: -
clone_size: -
cdr3_aa: CASSFRVYEQYF
cdr3_nt: TGTGCCAGCAGTTTCAGGGTATACGAGCAGTACTTC

j_call: TRBJ1-4
v_call: TRBV6-5
d_call: TRBD1
clone_size: -
cdr3_aa: CASSVGQGIREKLFF
cdr3_nt: TGTGCCAGCAGCGTGGGACAGGGGATTAGAGAAAAACTGTTTTTT

j_call: TRBJ2-2
v_call: TRBV11-2
d_call: TRBD2
clone_size: -
cdr3_aa: CASSLGKGRVANTGELFF
cdr3_nt: TGTGCCAGCAGCTTAGGAAAGGGGAGGGTAGCGAACACCGGGGAGCTGTTTTTT

j_call: TRBJ2-7
v_call: TRBV9
d_call: TRBD2
clone_size: -
cdr3_aa: CASSPSSGTSSIYEQYF
cdr3_nt: TGTGCCAGCAGCCCCAGCTCCGGGACTAGTTCCATCTACGAGCAGTACTTC

j_call: TRBJ2-7
v_call: TRBV13
d_call: -
clone_size: -
cdr3_aa: CASSLAATLYEQYF
cdr3_nt: TGTGCCAGCAGCTTAGCCGCGACCCTCTACGAGCAGTACTTC

j_call: TRBJ1-1
v_call: TRBV11-3
d_call: -
clone_size: -
cdr3_aa: CASSYGVDTEAFF
cdr3_nt: TGTGCCAGCAGCTATGGGGTTGACACTGAAGCTTTCTTT

j_call: TRBJ2-5
v_call: TRBV6-5
d_call: -
clone_size: -
cdr3_aa: CASSYNPGETQYF
cdr3_nt: TGTGCCAGCAGTTATAACCCCGGAGAGACCCAGTACTTC

j_call: TRBJ1-1
v_call: TRBV19
d_call: -
clone_size: once
cdr3_aa: CASSIGGAGNTEAFF
cdr3_nt: TGTGCCAGTAGTATAGGAGGGGCAGGGAACACTGAAGCTTTCTTT

j_call: TRBJ1-4
v_call: TRBV19
d_call: -
clone_size: -
cdr3_aa: CASSIVPATNEKLFF
cdr3_nt: TGTGCCAGTAGTATAGTGCCAGCAACTAATGAAAAACTGTTTTTT

j_call: TRBJ2-2
v_call: TRBV9
d_call: TRBD2
clone_size: -
cdr3_aa: CASSVGGTSGPHTGELFF
cdr3_nt: TGTGCCAGCAGCGTAGGAGGGACTAGCGGGCCTCACACCGGGGAGCTGTTTTTT

j_call: TRBJ2-7
v_call: TRBV9
d_call: TRBD2
clone_size: once
cdr3_aa: CASSPGLAREQYF
cdr3_nt: TGTGCCAGCAGCCCGGGACTAGCGAGGGAGCAGTACTTC